The clone carrying this T cell receptor beta chain was found a few times. Its cognate antigen is unknown. TCRdb processed the 5' RACE reads anew with MiXCR; each CDR3 protein has one entry. The sample lists 350,000 to 450,000 distinct CDR3 sequences, roughly 22% occurring once. The data belong to a study of CD8 T cells in ankylosing spondylitis. With V trimmed by 6 bases and J by 4 bases, 6 bases remained unmatched. The CDR3 spans 14 residues. Findings and caveats of the study: Disease-linked clones reportedly concentrated significantly in matched ankylosing spondylitis synovial fluid. Among TCR beta sequences, a motif of several highly homologous variants appeared characteristic of ankylosing spondylitis blood.

The material sequenced was blood, either unsorted or a sorted T cell fraction (not recorded which). The rearrangement links TRBV12-3 or TRBV12-4 to TRBJ2-3, with TRBD2 matching 8 bases. This TCR was sampled from a male donor with ankylosing spondylitis or in good health (not recorded which). This CDR3 reads CASSPGGVPDTQYF. Written as DNA, the CDR3 is TGTGCCAGCAGCCCCGGGGGGGTCCCAGATACGCAGTATTTT.